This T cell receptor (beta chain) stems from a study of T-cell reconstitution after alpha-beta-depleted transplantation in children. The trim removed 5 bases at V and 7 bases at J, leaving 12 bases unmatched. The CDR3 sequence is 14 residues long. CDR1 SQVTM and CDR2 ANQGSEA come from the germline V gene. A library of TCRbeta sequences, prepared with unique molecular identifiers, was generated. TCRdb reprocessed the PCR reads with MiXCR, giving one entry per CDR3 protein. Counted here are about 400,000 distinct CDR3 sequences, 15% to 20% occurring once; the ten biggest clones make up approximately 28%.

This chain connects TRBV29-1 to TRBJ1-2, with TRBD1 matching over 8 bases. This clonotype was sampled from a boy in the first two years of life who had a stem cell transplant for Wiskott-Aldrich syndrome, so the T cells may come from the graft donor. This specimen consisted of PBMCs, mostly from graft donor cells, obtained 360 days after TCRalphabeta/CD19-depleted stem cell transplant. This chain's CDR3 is CSVRDRSDGGGYTF. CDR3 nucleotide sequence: TGCAGCGTTAGGGACAGGTCTGACGGGGGTGGCTACACCTTC.